A single sample gave rise to the 16 T cell receptor beta chains below, sequenced in a study of cytomegalovirus exposure and HLA in healthy donors. TCRdb's table, derived via immunoSEQ multiplex PCR, lists solely in-frame clones and lacks some. Among 130,000 or so clones listed, approximately 89% were seen once. The sample taken for sequencing was PBMCs. All receptors come from a young man in good health and CMV-seronegative.

The CDR3 bases are TGTGCCAGCAGCTGGGACAGCGGCCTTCCTGGCTACACCTTC. Its translation: CASSWDSGLPGYTF. The genes are TRBV7-6 and TRBJ1-2, with TRBD1 matching over 7 bases. CDR1 is SGHVS, CDR2 FNYEAQ, per germline. This CDR3 region has 14 residues. J was trimmed by 7 bases and V by 4 bases; bases with no gene match: 9.

This sequence joins TRBV4-1 and TRBJ1-5; D uncertain. V was pared by 1 base and J by 0 bases, with 19 bases between. The germline V gene has CDR1 MGHRA and CDR2 YSYEKL. The CDR3 has 19 amino acids. The CDR3 sequence is CASSQGPTSTLYSNQPQHF. The CDR3 DNA sequence: TGCGCCAGCAGCCAAGGGCCGACAAGTACTTTATATAGCAATCAGCCCCAGCATTTT.

V and J are TRBV28 and TRBJ1-4, with a tentative D call TRBD1 (6 bases). The CDR3 spans 16 residues. CDR1 MDHEN and CDR2 SYDVKM come from the germline V gene. Between the trimmed V and J ends, which lost 8 bases and 1 base, there was a span of 17 bases. CDR3 loop: CASSSRGALTNEKLFF. The CDR3 DNA sequence: TGTGCCAGCTCCTCCCGGGGGGCATTAACTAATGAAAAACTGTTTTTT.

The chain joins TRBV10-2 to TRBJ2-1; D not certain. The CDR3 runs to 13 residues. V dropped 8 bases and J dropped 1 base, with 9 bases sitting between them. Germline CDR1 and CDR2: WSHSY and SAAADI. DNA for the CDR3: TGCGCCAGCCGCCGCGGATCCTACAATGAGCAGTTCTTC. Residues: CASRRGSYNEQFF.

The chain uses TRBV18 and TRBJ1-1; D perhaps matches TRBD1 (5 bases). With 0 bases removed from V and 10 bases from J, the gap between germline ends came to 12 bases. The length of the CDR3 is 13 residues. Germline V gene lookup returns CDR1 KGHSH and CDR2 LQKENI. CDR3 DNA sequence: TGTGCCAGCTCACCACCCGACGACGGGGGAGCTTTCTTT. Its translation: CASSPPDDGGAFF.

Only a few counts were recorded for this clone. The chain couples TRBV2 to TRBJ1-1; D is unresolved. The CDR3 spans 12 residues. Germline V gene lookup returns CDR1 SNHLY and CDR2 FYNNEI. Trimming shortened V by 4 bases and J by 7 bases, and 10 bases separated the two germline ends. The CDR3, as DNA: TGTGCCAGCAGTGCACAGAGCATTGAAGCTTTCTTT. It is translated as CASSAQSIEAFF.

The rearrangement links TRBV28 to TRBJ2-4; TRBD2 agrees at 10 bases. Germline CDR1 reads MDHEN; CDR2 reads SYDVKM. There are 17 residues in the CDR3. The J segment lost 3 bases and the V segment lost 4 bases, leaving 9 bases of the junction unmatched. The CDR3 nucleotides are TGTGCCAGCAGTTCACCCTCTAGCGGGGGATTCAAAAACATTCAGTACTTC. Its protein product is CASSSPSSGGFKNIQYF.

V usage is TRBV5-5 and J usage is TRBJ2-7, with a tentative D call TRBD2 (5 bases). This CDR3 has 13 residues. CDR1 is SGHKS, CDR2 YYEKEE, per germline (reference sequence). Between the trimmed V and J ends, which lost 5 bases and 0 bases, there was a span of 9 bases. As DNA, the CDR3 is TGTGCCAGCAGAACCGGGAACTCCTACGAGCAGTACTTC. This encodes CASRTGNSYEQYF. Filled out from reference TRBV5-5 and TRBJ2-7, the complete variable domain reads DAGVTQSPTHLIKTRGQQVTLRCSPISGHKSVSWYQQVLGQGPQFIFQYYEKEERGRGNFPDRFSARQFPNYSSELNVNALLLGDSALYLCASRTGNSYEQYFGPGTRLTVT.

This clone has only one observation. The rearrangement uses TRBV21-1 and TRBJ2-2; no DNA check was done on the table's D call, TRBD2. TRBV21-1 is listed as a pseudogene. CDR3 length: 16 amino acids. CDR3 in DNA: TGTGCCAGCAGCAAAAACCTAGCGGGGAACACCGGGGAGCTGTTTTTT. This translates into CASSKNLAGNTGELFF.

The V and J genes are TRBV19 and TRBJ2-3; 12 bases are a match to TRBD2. CDR3 length equals 14 residues. CDR1 is LNHDA and CDR2 is SQIVND in the germline V gene (reference sequence). Unmatched junction bases numbered 1, after V lost 6 bases and J lost 3 bases. In DNA form, the CDR3 reads TGTGCCAGTAGCACTAGCGGGGGGACAGATACGCAGTATTTT. Its protein product is CASSTSGGTDTQYF.

The V and J genes are TRBV27 and TRBJ2-7; 7 bases match TRBD2. This CDR3 contains 12 residues. The J segment lost 6 bases and the V segment lost 4 bases, leaving 3 bases of the junction unmatched. The germline CDR1 and CDR2 sequences are MNHEY and SMNVEV (reference sequence). Written as DNA, the CDR3 is TGTGCCAGCAGTTGGGGGGGTGCCGAGCAGTACTTC. Protein product: CASSWGGAEQYF.

This rearrangement joins TRBV2 to TRBJ2-2; D possibly corresponds to TRBD1 (5 bases). The V gene's germline CDR1 is SNHLY and CDR2 FYNNEI. The ends were cut back, 7 bases at V and 4 bases at J, with 13 bases in the middle. The CDR3 covers 14 residues. CDR3 in DNA: TGTGCCAGCACCTTGATGGGGCGCACCGGGGAGCTGTTTTTT. Translation: CASTLMGRTGELFF.

The chain links TRBV6-5 to TRBJ2-2; TRBD1 matches at 7 bases. Germline V gene lookup returns CDR1 MNHEY and CDR2 SVGAGI. The CDR3 has 14 residues. V lost 6 bases to trimming and J lost 5 bases; unmatched junction nucleotides: 6. The CDR3 region is CASRGTVWTGELFF. CDR3 nucleotides: TGTGCCAGCAGGGGGACAGTATGGACCGGGGAGCTGTTTTTT.

This clone turned up a few times. The chain's CDR3 is CASSLSSGQGSNQPQHF. The DNA of the CDR3 is TGTGCCAGCAGTCTCTCCTCCGGACAGGGGAGCAATCAGCCCCAGCATTTT. The rearrangement joins TRBV2 to TRBJ1-5; 9 bases line up with TRBD1. J gave up 1 base and V 5 bases, and 9 bases lay outside the gene matches. The germline CDR1 and CDR2 sequences are SNHLY and FYNNEI. This CDR3 comprises 17 residues.

The gene calls are TRBV10-3 and TRBJ2-5; weak D call: TRBD1 (6 bases). In germline, CDR1 is ENHRY, CDR2 SYGVKD. This CDR3 region has 19 residues. Trimming took 0 bases from V and 1 from J, leaving 21 bases between them. The CDR3 DNA reads TGTGCCATCAGTGAGTCTGCAACAGGGCAAACAGGACCCCAAGAGACCCAGTACTTC. Translated, it gives CAISESATGQTGPQETQYF.

The chain employs TRBV11-2 and TRBJ2-5, with D perhaps matching TRBD1 (5 bases). Trimming took 1 base from V and 5 from J, leaving 14 bases between them. Germline V CDR1 and CDR2: SGHAT, FQNNGV. This CDR3 comprises 15 residues. In nucleotides, the CDR3 is TGTGCCAGCAGCTTAGGGGGCAGGGTGAGGGAGACCCAGTACTTC. Protein sequence: CASSLGGRVRETQYF.